The 9 T cell receptor beta chains below were found in one sample sequenced in a study of blood T cell repertoires in COVID-19 (dated by TCRdb to about 2020). Library preparation used the immunoSEQ multiplex PCR assay. As stored in TCRdb, this immuneACCESS dataset retains in-frame rearrangements with V and J assigned. A fraction of the clones does not appear; measured against another copy, unresolved V genes explain less than half of the discrepancy, and the remainder lacks a known reason. This sample lists about 370,000 clones; around 87% were detected once. Together, the top ten hold around 9.3% of the sample. Specimen: peripheral blood. The receptor set was obtained from a woman in her 30s with COVID-19, enrolled during active disease.

V is TRBV6-5 and J is TRBJ2-7; TRBD2 is a possible D gene (5 bases). Germline CDR1 is MNHEY and CDR2 is SVGAGI. This CDR3 has 16 residues. Trimming cost V 4 bases and J 1 base, with 17 bases left between them. CDR3 DNA: TGTGCCAGCAGTTCAGACACTAGTTTTAATTCCTACGAGCAGTACTTC. Translating it yields CASSSDTSFNSYEQYF.

The chain recombines TRBV7-2 with TRBJ2-5; TRBD2 agrees at 10 bases. The germline gives CDR1 SGHTA, CDR2 FQGNSA. J lost 5 bases, V lost 4 bases, and 10 bases had no gene match. The CDR3 is made up of 16 amino acids. The CDR3 reads CASSSAGLAALETQYF. The CDR3 DNA is TGTGCCAGCAGCTCCGCTGGACTAGCGGCCCTGGAGACCCAGTACTTC. The variable domain in full, completed from reference TRBV7-2 and TRBJ2-5, reads GAGVSQSPSNKVTEKGKDVELRCDPISGHTALYWYRQSLGQGLEFLIYFQGNSAPDKSGLPSDRFSAERTGGSVSTLTIQRTQQEDSAVYLCASSSAGLAALETQYFGPGTRLLVL.

The J gene is TRBJ1-1, the V gene TRBV21-1; the DNA was not compared with TRBD1, the D call given in the table. TRBV21-1 is shown as a pseudogene. CDR3 length equals 16 residues. CDR3 in DNA: TGTGCCAGCAGCAAATTCGCAGGGCCCGTGAACACTGAAGCTTTCTTT. Translation gives CASSKFAGPVNTEAFF.

This clone came up a few times. The rearrangement uses TRBV4-2 and TRBJ2-7, with a possible D match to TRBD2 (5 bases). Germline V CDR1 and CDR2: LGHNA, YNFKEQ. V gave up 1 base and J gave up 2 bases, with 12 bases separating them. This CDR3 spans 15 amino acids. CDR3 sequence: CASSQGVAEAYEQYF. CDR3 bases: TGTGCCAGCAGCCAAGGAGTGGCGGAGGCCTACGAGCAGTACTTC.

The chain links TRBV14 to TRBJ1-2; unclear D gene. In germline, CDR1 is SGHDN, CDR2 FVKESK. Between the trimmed V and J ends, which lost 0 bases and 4 bases, there was a span of 12 bases. The CDR3 consists of 15 residues. CDR3 bases: TGTGCCAGCAGCCAAGAGCCCAGGTTTGGCTATGGCTACACCTTC. Protein sequence: CASSQEPRFGYGYTF. Full variable domain (missing parts from reference TRBV14 and TRBJ1-2): EAGVTQFPSHSVIEKGQTVTLRCDPISGHDNLYWYRRVMGKEIKFLLHFVKESKQDESGMPNNRFLAERTGGTYSTLKVQPAELEDSGVYFCASSQEPRFGYGYTFGSGTRLTVV.

The chain employs TRBV2 and TRBJ2-7; perhaps TRBD1 as D (6 bases). The CDR3 runs to 11 residues. Germline V lookup: CDR1 SNHLY, CDR2 FYNNEI. Between the trimmed V and J ends, which lost 6 bases and 4 bases, there was a span of 7 bases. For the CDR3, the DNA is TGTGCCAGCAGAGGACAGTACGAGCAGTACTTC. This gives the protein CASRGQYEQYF.

The V and J genes are TRBV5-6 and TRBJ2-5; possibly TRBD1 for D (5 bases). There are 16 residues in the CDR3. With 1 base removed from V and 1 base from J, the gap between germline ends came to 14 bases. Germline values: CDR1 SGHDT, CDR2 YYEEEE. In nucleotides, the CDR3 is TGTGCCAGCAGCTTGATGAGACAGTTTTCCCAAGAGACCCAGTACTTC. This gives the protein CASSLMRQFSQETQYF.

The chain is built from TRBV7-9 and TRBJ2-3, with D hard to call. CDR1 is SEHNR, CDR2 FQNEAQ, per germline (reference sequence). The CDR3 sequence is 11 residues long. Trimming took 10 bases from V and 6 from J, leaving 11 bases between them. As DNA, the CDR3 is TGTGCCATTCCAAAGCCCGATACGCAGTATTTT. Amino acids: CAIPKPDTQYF. Looking up the rest from reference TRBV7-9 and TRBJ2-3 gives the full variable domain: DTGVSQNPRHKITKRGQNVTFRCDPISEHNRLYWYRQTLGQGPEFLTYFQNEAQLEKSRLLSDRFSAERPKGSFSTLEIQRTEQGDSAMYLCAIPKPDTQYFGPGTRLTVL.

The CDR3 DNA is TGTGCCAGCAGCGCGAGGGGACTAGCGGGAGGCCCGGTGGGGAATGAGCAGTTCTTC. Amino acids: CASSARGLAGGPVGNEQFF. The chain joins TRBV9 to TRBJ2-1; TRBD2 matches at 15 bases. Germline-derived CDR1 and CDR2 are SGDLS and YYNGEE. The CDR3 loop spans 19 amino acids. V lost 3 bases, J lost 7 bases, and 14 bases stayed unmatched.